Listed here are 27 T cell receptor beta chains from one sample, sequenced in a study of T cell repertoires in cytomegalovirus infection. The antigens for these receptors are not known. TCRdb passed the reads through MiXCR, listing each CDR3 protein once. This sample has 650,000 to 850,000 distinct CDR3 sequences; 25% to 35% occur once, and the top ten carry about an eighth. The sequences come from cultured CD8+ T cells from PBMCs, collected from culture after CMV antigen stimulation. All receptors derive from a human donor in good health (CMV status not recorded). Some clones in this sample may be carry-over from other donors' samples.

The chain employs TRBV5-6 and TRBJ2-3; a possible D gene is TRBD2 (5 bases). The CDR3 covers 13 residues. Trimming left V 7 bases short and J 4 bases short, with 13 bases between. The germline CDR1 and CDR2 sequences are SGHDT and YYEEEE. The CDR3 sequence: CASGPGMADTQYF. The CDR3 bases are TGTGCCAGCGGGCCCGGGATGGCAGATACGCAGTATTTT.

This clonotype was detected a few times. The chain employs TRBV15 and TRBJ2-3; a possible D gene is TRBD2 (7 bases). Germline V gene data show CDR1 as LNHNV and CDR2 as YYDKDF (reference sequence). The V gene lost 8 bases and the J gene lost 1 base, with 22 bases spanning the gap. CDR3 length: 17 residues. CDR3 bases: TGTGCCACCCGCTCTGGAACTGGGGGGGGCGGCACAGATACGCAGTATTTT. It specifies CATRSGTGGGGTDTQYF.

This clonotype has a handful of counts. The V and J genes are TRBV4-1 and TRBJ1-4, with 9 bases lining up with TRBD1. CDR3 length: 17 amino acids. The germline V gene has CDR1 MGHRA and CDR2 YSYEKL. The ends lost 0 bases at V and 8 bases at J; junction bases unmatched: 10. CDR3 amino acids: CASSQDPVGQGQEKLFF. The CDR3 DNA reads TGCGCCAGCAGCCAAGATCCGGTGGGACAGGGTCAAGAAAAACTGTTTTTT.

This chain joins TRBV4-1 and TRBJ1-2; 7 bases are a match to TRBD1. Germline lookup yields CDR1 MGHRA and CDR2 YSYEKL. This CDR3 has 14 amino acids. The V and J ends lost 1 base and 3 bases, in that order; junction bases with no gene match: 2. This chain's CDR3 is CASSQGDRDYGYTF. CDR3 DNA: TGCGCCAGCAGCCAAGGGGACAGAGACTATGGCTACACCTTC.

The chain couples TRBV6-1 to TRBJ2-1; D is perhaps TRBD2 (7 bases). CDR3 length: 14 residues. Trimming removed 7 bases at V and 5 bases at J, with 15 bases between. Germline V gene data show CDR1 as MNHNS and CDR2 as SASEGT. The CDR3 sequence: CASTPGGAHNEQFF. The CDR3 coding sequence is TGTGCCAGCACCCCTGGGGGGGCCCACAATGAGCAGTTCTTC.

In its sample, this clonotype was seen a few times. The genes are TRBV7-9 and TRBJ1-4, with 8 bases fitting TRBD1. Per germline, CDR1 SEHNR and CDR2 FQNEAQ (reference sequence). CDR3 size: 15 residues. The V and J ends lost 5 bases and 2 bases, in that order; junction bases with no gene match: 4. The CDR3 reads CASSKDRETNEKLFF. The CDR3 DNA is TGTGCCAGCAGCAAGGACAGGGAGACTAATGAAAAACTGTTTTTT.

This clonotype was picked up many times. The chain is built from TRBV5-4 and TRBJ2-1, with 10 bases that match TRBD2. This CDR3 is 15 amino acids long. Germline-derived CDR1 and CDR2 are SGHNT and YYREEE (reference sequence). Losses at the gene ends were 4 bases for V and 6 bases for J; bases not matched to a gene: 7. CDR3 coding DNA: TGTGCCAGCAGCGGGGACGAGCGGGGGGGCAATGAGCAGTTCTTC. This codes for CASSGDERGGNEQFF.

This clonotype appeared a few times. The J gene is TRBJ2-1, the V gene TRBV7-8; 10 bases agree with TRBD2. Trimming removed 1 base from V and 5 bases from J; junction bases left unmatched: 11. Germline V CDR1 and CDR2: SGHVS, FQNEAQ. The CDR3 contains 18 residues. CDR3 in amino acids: CASSLVIAGGPTDNEQFF. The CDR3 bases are TGTGCCAGCAGCTTAGTGATAGCGGGGGGCCCTACAGACAATGAGCAGTTCTTC.

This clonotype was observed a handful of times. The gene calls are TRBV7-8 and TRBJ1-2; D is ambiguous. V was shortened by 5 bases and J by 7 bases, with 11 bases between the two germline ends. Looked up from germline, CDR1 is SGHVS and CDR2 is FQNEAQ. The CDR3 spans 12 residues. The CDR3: CASSDVTVGYTF. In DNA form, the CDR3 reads TGTGCCAGCAGCGACGTCACTGTTGGCTACACCTTC.

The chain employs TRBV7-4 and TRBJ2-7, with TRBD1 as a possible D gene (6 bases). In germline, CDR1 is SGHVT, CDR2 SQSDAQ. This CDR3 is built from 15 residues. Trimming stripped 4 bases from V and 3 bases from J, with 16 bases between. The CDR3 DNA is TGTGCCAGCAGCTCCAGGGCGACAGGACTCTACGAGCAGTACTTC. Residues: CASSSRATGLYEQYF.

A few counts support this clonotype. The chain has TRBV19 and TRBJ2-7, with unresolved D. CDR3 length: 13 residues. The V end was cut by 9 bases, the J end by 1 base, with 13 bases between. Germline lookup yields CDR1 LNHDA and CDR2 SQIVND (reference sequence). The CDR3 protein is CARLTHDSYEQYF. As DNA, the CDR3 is TGTGCCAGATTGACACACGATTCCTACGAGCAGTACTTC.

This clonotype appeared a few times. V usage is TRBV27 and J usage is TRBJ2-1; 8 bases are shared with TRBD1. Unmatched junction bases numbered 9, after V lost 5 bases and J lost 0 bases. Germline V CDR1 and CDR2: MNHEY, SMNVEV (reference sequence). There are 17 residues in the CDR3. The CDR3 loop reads CASSRGQVQSSYNEQFF. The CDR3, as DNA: TGTGCCAGCAGTCGGGGACAGGTCCAAAGCTCCTACAATGAGCAGTTCTTC.

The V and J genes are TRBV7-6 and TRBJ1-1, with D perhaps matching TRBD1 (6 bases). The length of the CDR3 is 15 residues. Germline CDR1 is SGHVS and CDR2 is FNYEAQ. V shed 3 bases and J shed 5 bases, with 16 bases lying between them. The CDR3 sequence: CASSFSQGPGTEAFF. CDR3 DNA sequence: TGTGCCAGCAGCTTCTCTCAGGGGCCGGGGACTGAAGCTTTCTTT.

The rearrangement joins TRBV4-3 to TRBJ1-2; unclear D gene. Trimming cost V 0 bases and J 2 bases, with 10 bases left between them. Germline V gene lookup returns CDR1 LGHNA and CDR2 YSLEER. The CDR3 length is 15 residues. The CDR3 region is CASSQEEAPNYGYTF. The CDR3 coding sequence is TGCGCCAGCAGCCAAGAGGAGGCTCCCAACTATGGCTACACCTTC.

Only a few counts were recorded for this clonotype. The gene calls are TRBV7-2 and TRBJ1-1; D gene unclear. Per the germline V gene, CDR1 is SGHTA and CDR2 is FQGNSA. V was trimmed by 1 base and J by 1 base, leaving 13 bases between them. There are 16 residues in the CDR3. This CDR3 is CASSLVPKYSNTEAFF. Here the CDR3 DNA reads TGTGCCAGCAGCTTAGTTCCCAAGTATTCGAACACTGAAGCTTTCTTT.

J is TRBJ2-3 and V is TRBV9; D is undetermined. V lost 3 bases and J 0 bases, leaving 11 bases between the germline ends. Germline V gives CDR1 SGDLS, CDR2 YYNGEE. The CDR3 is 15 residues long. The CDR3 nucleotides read TGTGCCAGCAGCGCGACTGACTGGAGCACAGATACGCAGTATTTT. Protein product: CASSATDWSTDTQYF.

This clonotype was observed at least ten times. CDR3 protein: CASSLWASGGKADTQYF. The CDR3 DNA is TGTGCCAGCAGCTTATGGGCTAGCGGGGGGAAAGCAGATACGCAGTATTTT. The V gene is TRBV7-8, the J gene TRBJ2-3; 11 bases line up with TRBD2. With V trimmed by 2 bases and J by 4 bases, 8 bases remained unmatched. The germline V gene encodes CDR1 SGHVS and CDR2 FQNEAQ. There are 17 residues in the CDR3.

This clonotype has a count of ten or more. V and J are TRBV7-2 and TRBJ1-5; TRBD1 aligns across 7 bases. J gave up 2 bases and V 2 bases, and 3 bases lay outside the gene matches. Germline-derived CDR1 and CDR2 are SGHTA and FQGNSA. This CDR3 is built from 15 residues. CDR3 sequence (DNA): TGTGCCAGCAGCTTACCTACAGGGGGCAATCAGCCCCAGCATTTT. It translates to CASSLPTGGNQPQHF. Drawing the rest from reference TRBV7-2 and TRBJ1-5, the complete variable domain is GAGVSQSPSNKVTEKGKDVELRCDPISGHTALYWYRQSLGQGLEFLIYFQGNSAPDKSGLPSDRFSAERTGGSVSTLTIQRTQQEDSAVYLCASSLPTGGNQPQHFGDGTRLSIL.

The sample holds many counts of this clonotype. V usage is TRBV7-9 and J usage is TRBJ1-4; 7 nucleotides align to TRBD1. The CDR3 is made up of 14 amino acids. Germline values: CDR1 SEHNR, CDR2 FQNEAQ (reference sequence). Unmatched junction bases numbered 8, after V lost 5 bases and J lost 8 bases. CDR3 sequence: CASSETGTGEKLFF. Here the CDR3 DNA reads TGTGCCAGCAGCGAGACAGGGACTGGGGAAAAACTGTTTTTT.

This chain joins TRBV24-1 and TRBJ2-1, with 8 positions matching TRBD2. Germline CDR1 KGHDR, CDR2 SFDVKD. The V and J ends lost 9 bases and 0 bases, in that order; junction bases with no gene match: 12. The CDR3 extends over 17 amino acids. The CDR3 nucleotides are TGTGCCACCGCCCCTTGGGCGGGGGGACCCTCCTACAATGAGCAGTTCTTC. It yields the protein CATAPWAGGPSYNEQFF.

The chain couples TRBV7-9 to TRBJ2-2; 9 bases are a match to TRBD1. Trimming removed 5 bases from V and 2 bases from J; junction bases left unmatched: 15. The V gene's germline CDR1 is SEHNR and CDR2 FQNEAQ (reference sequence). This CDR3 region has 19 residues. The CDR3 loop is CASSTGTGSVLVNTGELFF. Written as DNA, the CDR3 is TGTGCCAGCAGCACCGGGACAGGGTCGGTGTTGGTTAACACCGGGGAGCTGTTTTTT.

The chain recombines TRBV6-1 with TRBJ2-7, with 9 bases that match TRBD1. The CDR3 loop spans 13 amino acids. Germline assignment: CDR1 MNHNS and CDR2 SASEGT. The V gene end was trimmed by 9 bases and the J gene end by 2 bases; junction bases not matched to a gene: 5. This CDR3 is CASRTGDTYEQYV. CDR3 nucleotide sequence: TGTGCCAGTAGGACAGGGGATACCTACGAGCAGTACGTC.

The chain's CDR3 is CASSQEWQGSQPQHF. CDR3 DNA sequence: TGTGCCAGCAGCCAAGAATGGCAGGGAAGTCAGCCCCAGCATTTT. V is TRBV3-1 and J is TRBJ1-5; possibly TRBD1 for D (5 bases). This CDR3 has 15 residues. Germline V gives CDR1 LGHDT, CDR2 YNNKEL (reference sequence). Trimming shortened V by 0 bases and J by 6 bases, and 12 bases separated the two germline ends.

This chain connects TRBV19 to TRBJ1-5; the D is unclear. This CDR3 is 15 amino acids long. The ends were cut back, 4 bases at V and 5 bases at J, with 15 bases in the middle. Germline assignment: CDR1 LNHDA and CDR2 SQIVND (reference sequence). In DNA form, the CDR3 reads TGTGCCAGTAGTACCCCGGGGAGGGTAGATCAGCCCCAGCATTTT. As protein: CASSTPGRVDQPQHF.

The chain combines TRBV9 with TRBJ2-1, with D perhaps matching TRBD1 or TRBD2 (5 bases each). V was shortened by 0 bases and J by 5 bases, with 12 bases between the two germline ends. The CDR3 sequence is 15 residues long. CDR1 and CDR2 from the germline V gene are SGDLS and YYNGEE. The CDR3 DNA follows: TGTGCCAGCAGCGTAGACTTGGGACGGAACAATGAGCAGTTCTTC. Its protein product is CASSVDLGRNNEQFF.

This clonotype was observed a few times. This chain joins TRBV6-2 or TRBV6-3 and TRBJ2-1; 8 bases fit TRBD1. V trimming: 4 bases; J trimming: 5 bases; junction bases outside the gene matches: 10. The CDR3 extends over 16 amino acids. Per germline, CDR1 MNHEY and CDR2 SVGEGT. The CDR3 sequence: CASSSSDGTGNNEQFF. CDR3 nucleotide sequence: TGTGCCAGCAGTTCCTCTGATGGGACAGGAAACAATGAGCAGTTCTTC.

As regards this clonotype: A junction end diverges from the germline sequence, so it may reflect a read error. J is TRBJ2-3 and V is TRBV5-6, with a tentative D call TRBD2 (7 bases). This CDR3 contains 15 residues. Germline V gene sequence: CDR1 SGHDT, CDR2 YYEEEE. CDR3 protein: CASSPGGRGPDTQDF. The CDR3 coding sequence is TGTGCCAGCAGCCCGGGTGGGCGGGGGCCAGATACGCAGGATTTT.